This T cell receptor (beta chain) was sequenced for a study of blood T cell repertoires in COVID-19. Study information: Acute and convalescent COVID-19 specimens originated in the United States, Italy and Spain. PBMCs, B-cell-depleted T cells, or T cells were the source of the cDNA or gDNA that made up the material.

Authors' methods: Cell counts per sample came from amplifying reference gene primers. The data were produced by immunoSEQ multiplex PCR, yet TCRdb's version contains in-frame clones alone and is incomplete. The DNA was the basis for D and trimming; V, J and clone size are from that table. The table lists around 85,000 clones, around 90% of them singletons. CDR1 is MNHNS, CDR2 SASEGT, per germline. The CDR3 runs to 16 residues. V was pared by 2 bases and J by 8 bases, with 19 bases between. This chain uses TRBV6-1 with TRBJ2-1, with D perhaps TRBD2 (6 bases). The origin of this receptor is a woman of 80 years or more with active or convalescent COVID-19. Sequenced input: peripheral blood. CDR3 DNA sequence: TGTGCCAGCAGTGAATTCGGGAGCCTCCGGGACTATGAGCAGTTCTTC. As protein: CASSEFGSLRDYEQFF.